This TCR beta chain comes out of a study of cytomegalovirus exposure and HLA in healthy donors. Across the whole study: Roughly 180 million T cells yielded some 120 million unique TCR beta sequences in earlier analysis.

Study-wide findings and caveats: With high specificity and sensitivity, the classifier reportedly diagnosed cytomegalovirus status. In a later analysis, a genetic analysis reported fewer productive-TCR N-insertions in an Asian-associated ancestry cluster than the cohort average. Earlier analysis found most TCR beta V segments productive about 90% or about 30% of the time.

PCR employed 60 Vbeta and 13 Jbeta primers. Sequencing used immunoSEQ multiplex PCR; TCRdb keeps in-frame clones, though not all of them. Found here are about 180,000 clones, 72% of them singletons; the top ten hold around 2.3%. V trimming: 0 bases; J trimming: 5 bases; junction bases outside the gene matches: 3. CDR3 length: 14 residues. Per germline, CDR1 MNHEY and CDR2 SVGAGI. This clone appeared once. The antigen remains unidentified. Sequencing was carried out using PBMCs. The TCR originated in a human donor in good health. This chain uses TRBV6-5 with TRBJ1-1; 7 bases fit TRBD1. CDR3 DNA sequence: TGTGCCAGCAGTTACTCAAGGGGGCGTACTGAAGCTTTCTTT. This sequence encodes CASSYSRGRTEAFF.